This T cell receptor beta chain appears in the sequencing data of a study of blood T cell repertoires in COVID-19. As for the study in general: The United States, Italy and Spain supplied acute and convalescent COVID-19 samples. PBMCs, B-cell-depleted T cells, or T cells were the source of the cDNA or gDNA that made up the material.

CDR3 length equals 12 residues. CDR1 is GTSNPN, CDR2 SVGIG, per germline (reference sequence). Deletions cut 4 bases from V and 4 bases from J, with 9 bases between. Authors' analysis steps: Amplifying reference gene primers gave estimates of nucleated cell counts. Clones were read by immunoSEQ multiplex PCR, and TCRdb kept only the in-frame ones, dropping some. That table gives V, J and clone size, and the DNA gave D and trimming. This sample carries roughly 50,000 clones, 65% to 90% of them seen once, and the ten largest clones take 10%. What was sequenced was peripheral blood. This receptor was taken from a human donor in a cohort sampled during active COVID-19. The genes are TRBV30 and TRBJ2-3, with D possibly matching TRBD2 (6 bases). CDR3 residues: CAWKSSADTQYF. In DNA form, the CDR3 reads TGTGCCTGGAAGTCTAGCGCAGATACGCAGTATTTT. Complete variable domain (other parts from reference TRBV30 and TRBJ2-3): SQTIHQWPATLVQPVGSPLSLECTVEGTSNPNLYWYRQAAGRGLQLLFYSVGIGQISSEVPQNLSASRPQDRQFILSSKKLLLSDSGFYLCAWKSSADTQYFGPGTRLTVL.